These T cell receptor beta chains were read from a single sample in a study of neurological immune-mediated disorders. TCRdb processed the 5' RACE reads anew with MiXCR; each CDR3 protein has one entry. The sample shows about 74,000 distinct CDR3 sequences, less than 5.5% of them seen only once. Material: PBMCs. Receptor source: a young man with multiple sclerosis. Each CDR3 is given with its conserved first and last residue. D genes are given only for firm matches. Only part of the rows carry a size: once, few, many, or a class if the clone is expanded.

D,J,size,V,DNA,CDR3
.,TRBJ1-5,many,TRBV2,TGTGCCAGCAGTGAAATGGGAACTAGCAATCAGCCCCAGCATTTT,CASSEMGTSNQPQHF
TRBD2,TRBJ2-7,many,TRBV4-3,TGCGCCAGCAGCCAAGACGGGGGGACCTACGAGCAGTACTTC,CASSQDGGTYEQYF
.,TRBJ1-1,many,TRBV20-1,TGCAGTGCTCGCCTAAACTCAGGGAACACTGAAGCTTTCTTT,CSARLNSGNTEAFF
TRBD1,TRBJ2-1,.,TRBV20-1,TGCAGTACTTCAGCCGGGACAGGGTTCAATGAGCAGTTCTTC,CSTSAGTGFNEQFF
.,TRBJ1-6,few,TRBV18,TGTGCCAGCTCACCGGGGCAGAATAATTCACCCCTCAACTTT,CASSPGQNNSPLNF
.,TRBJ1-1,.,TRBV20-1,TGCAGTGCTAGAGATGCCAGGGTGGCCGCTTTCTTT,CSARDARVAAFF
TRBD1,TRBJ2-5,many,TRBV5-1,TGCGCCAGCAGCCTGGCCCGGGACAGGGTAAAAGAGACCCAGTACTTC,CASSLARDRVKETQYF
TRBD1,TRBJ2-1,many,TRBV10-3,TGTGCCATCAGTGAGTCTGGACAGGGCTACAATGAGCAGTTCTTC,CAISESGQGYNEQFF
TRBD2,TRBJ2-3,many,TRBV10-3,TGTGCCACCACCGGGACTAGCGGGGGCCTTAGCACAGATACGCAGTATTTT,CATTGTSGGLSTDTQYF
.,TRBJ1-1,many,TRBV7-2,TGTGCCAGCAGCCCCGTTCGGAACACTGAAGCTTTCTTT,CASSPVRNTEAFF